This entry is about one T cell receptor (beta chain). This specimen comes from a study of blood T cell repertoires in COVID-19. Produced via immunoSEQ multiplex PCR; TCRdb's table is partial and in-frame only. Of 180,000 or so clones in the sample, around 78% were seen once. Germline CDR1 is LNHDA and CDR2 is SQIVND (reference sequence). J lost 7 bases, V lost 5 bases, and 8 bases had no gene match. This CDR3 is 14 amino acids long. This chain uses TRBV19 with TRBJ2-4; 7 nucleotides agree with TRBD2. The TCR sequence derives from a woman at least 80 years old with active or convalescent COVID-19. The specimen sequenced was peripheral blood. The CDR3 nucleotides read TGTGCCAGTAGTTCACCAGGGAGGGAGAACATTCAGTACTTC. This codes for CASSSPGRENIQYF. Looking up the rest from reference TRBV19 and TRBJ2-4 gives the full variable domain: DGGITQSPKYLFRKEGQNVTLSCEQNLNHDAMYWYRQDPGQGLRLIYYSQIVNDFQKGDIAEGYSVSREKKESFPLTVTSAQKNPTAFYLCASSSPGRENIQYFGAGTRLSVL.